The 6 T cell receptor beta chains presented below share a single source sample, sequenced in a study of T cell responses to AZD1222 COVID-19 vaccine. Libraries were prepared by immunoSEQ multiplex PCR; TCRdb keeps only in-frame clonotypes and omits some of them. The sample includes approximately 140,000 clones, 94% of them seen just once. The sequenced sample was peripheral blood, obtained on day 0 of AZD1222 vaccination. The receptors were gathered from an adult in good health.

V is TRBV7-6 and J is TRBJ1-1; a possible D gene is TRBD1 (6 bases). V gave up 1 base and J gave up 0 bases, with 12 bases separating them. Germline values: CDR1 SGHVS, CDR2 FNYEAQ. The CDR3 extends over 16 amino acids. CDR3 nucleotide sequence: TGTGCCAGCAGCTTAGAGTCAGGGGCGGTGAACACTGAAGCTTTCTTT. Translating gives CASSLESGAVNTEAFF.

The chain uses TRBV27 and TRBJ1-2; D may be TRBD1 (5 bases). The CDR3 covers 14 residues. Between the trimmed V and J ends, which lost 6 bases and 6 bases, there was a span of 17 bases. CDR1 and CDR2 (germline): MNHEY, SMNVEV (reference sequence). CDR3 amino acids: CASRKHGAGNGYTF. The CDR3 region has the DNA TGTGCCAGCAGAAAACACGGGGCAGGCAATGGCTACACCTTC.

The chain has TRBV24-1 and TRBJ1-5; 7 bases are a match to TRBD1. CDR3 size: 13 residues. After removal of 0 bases from V and 11 bases from J, the junction contained 3 bases not matched to a gene. CDR1 and CDR2 from the germline V gene are KGHDR and SFDVKD. The CDR3: CATSDLDREAQHF. The DNA of the CDR3 is TGTGCCACCAGTGATTTGGACAGGGAAGCCCAGCATTTT.

This clone is a singleton in its sample. The chain carries TRBV7-9 and TRBJ1-4; no clear D. The CDR3 loop spans 12 amino acids. The V gene lost 4 bases and the J gene lost 10 bases, with 10 bases spanning the gap. Germline CDR1 SEHNR, CDR2 FQNEAQ (reference sequence). DNA of the CDR3: TGTGCCAGCAGCTCCGTGTTAACAAAACTGTTTTTT. Protein product: CASSSVLTKLFF.

This chain joins TRBV7-8 and TRBJ2-7, with D unresolved. Germline V gene lookup returns CDR1 SGHVS and CDR2 FQNEAQ. CDR3 length: 13 residues. V was pared by 1 base and J by 4 bases, with 8 bases between. CDR3 coding DNA: TGTGCCAGCAGCTTAGAGCGTAGATACGAGCAGTACGTC. Residues: CASSLERRYEQYV.

The rearrangement links TRBV5-1 to TRBJ2-1; TRBD1 matches 9 bases. The CDR3 length is 20 residues. J gave up 9 bases and V 4 bases, and 26 bases lay outside the gene matches. The germline gives CDR1 SGHRS, CDR2 YFSETQ. In DNA, the CDR3 is TGCGCCAGCAGCCCCGGAGGGACAGGGTTGGCGACTAGCCGCTCCACTGAGCAGTTCTTC. Amino acid sequence: CASSPGGTGLATSRSTEQFF.